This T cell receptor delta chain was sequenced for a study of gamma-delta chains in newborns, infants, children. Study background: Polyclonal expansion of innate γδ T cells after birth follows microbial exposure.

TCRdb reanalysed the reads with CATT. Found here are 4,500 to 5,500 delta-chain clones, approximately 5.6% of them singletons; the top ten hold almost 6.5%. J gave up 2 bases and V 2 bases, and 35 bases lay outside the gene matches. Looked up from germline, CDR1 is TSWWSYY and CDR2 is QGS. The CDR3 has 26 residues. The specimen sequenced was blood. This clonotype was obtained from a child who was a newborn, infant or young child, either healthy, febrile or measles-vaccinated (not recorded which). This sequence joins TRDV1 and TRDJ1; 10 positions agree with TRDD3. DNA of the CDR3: TGTGCTCTTGGGGAAGCGTACGCCTATACCCACCGATTCGCCGTCCGAGTACTGGGGGATACCGATAAACTCATCTTT. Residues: CALGEAYAYTHRFAVRVLGDTDKLIF.